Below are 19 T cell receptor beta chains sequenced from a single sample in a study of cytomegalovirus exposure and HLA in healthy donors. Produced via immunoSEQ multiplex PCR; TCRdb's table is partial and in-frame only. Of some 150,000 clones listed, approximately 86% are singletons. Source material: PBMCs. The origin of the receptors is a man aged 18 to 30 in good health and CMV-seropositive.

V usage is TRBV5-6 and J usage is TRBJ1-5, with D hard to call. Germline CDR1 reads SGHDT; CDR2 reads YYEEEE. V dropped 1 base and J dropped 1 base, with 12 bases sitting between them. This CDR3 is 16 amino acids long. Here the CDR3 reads CASSLLPTKSNQPQHF. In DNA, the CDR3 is TGTGCCAGCAGCTTGCTTCCTACTAAAAGCAATCAGCCCCAGCATTTT.

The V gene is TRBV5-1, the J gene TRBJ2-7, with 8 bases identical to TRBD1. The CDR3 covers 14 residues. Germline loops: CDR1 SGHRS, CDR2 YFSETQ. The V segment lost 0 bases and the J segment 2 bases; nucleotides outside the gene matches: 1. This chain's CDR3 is CASSLDRGTYEQYF. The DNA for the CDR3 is TGCGCCAGCAGCTTGGACAGGGGGACCTACGAGCAGTACTTC. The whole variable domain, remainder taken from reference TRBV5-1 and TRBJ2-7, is KAGVTQTPRYLIKTRGQQVTLSCSPISGHRSVSWYQQTPGQGLQFLFEYFSETQRNKGNFPGRFSGRQFSNSRSEMNVSTLELGDSALYLCASSLDRGTYEQYFGPGTRLTVT.

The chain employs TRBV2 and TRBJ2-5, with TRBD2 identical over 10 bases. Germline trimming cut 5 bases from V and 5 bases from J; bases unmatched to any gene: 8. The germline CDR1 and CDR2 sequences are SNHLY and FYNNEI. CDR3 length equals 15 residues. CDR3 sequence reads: CASSLWTSGEETQYF. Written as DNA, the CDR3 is TGTGCCAGCAGTCTTTGGACTAGCGGCGAGGAGACCCAGTACTTC.

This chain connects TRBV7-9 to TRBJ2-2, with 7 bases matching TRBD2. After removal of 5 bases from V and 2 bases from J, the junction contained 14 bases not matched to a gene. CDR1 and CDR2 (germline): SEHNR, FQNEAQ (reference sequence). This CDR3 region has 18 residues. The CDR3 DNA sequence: TGTGCCAGCAGCCCCACAGGTGCCACTAGCGTTAACACCGGGGAGCTGTTTTTT. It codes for CASSPTGATSVNTGELFF.

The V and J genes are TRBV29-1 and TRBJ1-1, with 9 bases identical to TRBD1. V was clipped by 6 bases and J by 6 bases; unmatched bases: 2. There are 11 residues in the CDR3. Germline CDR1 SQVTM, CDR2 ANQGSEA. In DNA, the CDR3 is TGCAGCGTGGGACAGGGTTCTGAAGCTTTCTTT. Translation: CSVGQGSEAFF.

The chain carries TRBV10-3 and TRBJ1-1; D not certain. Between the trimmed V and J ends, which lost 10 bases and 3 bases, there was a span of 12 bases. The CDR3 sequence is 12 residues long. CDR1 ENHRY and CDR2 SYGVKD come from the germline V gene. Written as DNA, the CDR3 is TGTGCCACCCGGGTCAAGGACACTGAAGCTTTCTTT. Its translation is CATRVKDTEAFF.

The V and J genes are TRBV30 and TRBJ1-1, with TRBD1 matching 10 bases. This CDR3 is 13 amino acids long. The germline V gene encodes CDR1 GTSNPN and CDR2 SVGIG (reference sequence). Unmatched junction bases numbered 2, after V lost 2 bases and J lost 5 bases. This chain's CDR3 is CAWSRQGATEAFF. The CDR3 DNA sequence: TGTGCCTGGAGTCGACAGGGGGCTACTGAAGCTTTCTTT.

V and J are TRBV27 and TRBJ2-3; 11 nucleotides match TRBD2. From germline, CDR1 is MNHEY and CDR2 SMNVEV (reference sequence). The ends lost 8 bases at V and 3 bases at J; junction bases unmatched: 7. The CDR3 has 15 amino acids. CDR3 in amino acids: CASGTGTSGTDTQYF. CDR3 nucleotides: TGTGCCAGCGGAACCGGGACTAGCGGAACAGATACGCAGTATTTT.

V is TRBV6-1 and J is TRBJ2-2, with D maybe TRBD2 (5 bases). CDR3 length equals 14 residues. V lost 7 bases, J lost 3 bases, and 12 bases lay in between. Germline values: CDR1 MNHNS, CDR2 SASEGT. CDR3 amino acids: CASTPDYYTGELFF. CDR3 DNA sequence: TGTGCCAGCACCCCCGACTACTACACCGGGGAGCTGTTTTTT.

The CDR3 DNA reads as TGTGCCTGGACGACTAGCGGGGGGCGCGGTGAGCAGTTCTTC. Translated, it gives CAWTTSGGRGEQFF. This rearrangement joins TRBV30 to TRBJ2-1; the match to TRBD2 covers 13 bases. V gave up 4 bases and J gave up 9 bases; unmatched junction bases: 6. Germline V gene data show CDR1 as GTSNPN and CDR2 as SVGIG (reference sequence). The CDR3 has 14 residues. The whole variable domain, remainder taken from reference TRBV30 and TRBJ2-1, is SQTIHQWPATLVQPVGSPLSLECTVEGTSNPNLYWYRQAAGRGLQLLFYSVGIGQISSEVPQNLSASRPQDRQFILSSKKLLLSDSGFYLCAWTTSGGRGEQFFGPGTRLTVL.

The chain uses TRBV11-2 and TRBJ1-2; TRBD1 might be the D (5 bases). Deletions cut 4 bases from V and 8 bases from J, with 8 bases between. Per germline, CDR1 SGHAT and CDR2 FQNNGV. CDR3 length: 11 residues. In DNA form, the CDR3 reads TGTGCCAGCAGCTCGGGGGAAGGCTACACCTTC. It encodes CASSSGEGYTF.

This CDR3 reads CASSLGTGGKDGYTF. CDR3 nucleotides: TGTGCCAGCAGCTTGGGGACAGGGGGAAAGGATGGCTACACCTTC. V and J are TRBV5-4 and TRBJ1-2; TRBD1 aligns across 10 bases. V shed 0 bases and J 6 bases; nucleotides not matched to a gene: 5. Germline V CDR1 and CDR2: SGHNT, YYREEE (reference sequence). This CDR3 contains 15 residues.

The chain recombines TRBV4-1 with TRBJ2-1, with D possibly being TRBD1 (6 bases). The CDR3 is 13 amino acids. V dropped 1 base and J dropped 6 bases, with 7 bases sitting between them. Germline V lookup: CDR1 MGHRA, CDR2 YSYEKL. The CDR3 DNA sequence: TGCGCCAGCAGCCAAGGCAGGGGCAATGAGCAGTTCTTC. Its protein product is CASSQGRGNEQFF.

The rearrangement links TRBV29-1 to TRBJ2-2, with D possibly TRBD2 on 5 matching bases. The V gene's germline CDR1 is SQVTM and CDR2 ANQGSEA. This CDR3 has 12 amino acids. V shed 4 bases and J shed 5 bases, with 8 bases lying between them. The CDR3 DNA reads TGCAGCGTTGGTGGCGGGACCGGGGAGCTGTTTTTT. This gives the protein CSVGGGTGELFF.

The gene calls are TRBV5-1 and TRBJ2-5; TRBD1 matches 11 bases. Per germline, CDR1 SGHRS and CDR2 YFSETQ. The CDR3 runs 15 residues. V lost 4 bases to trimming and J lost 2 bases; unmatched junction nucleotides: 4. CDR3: CASSPRDRGQETQYF. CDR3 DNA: TGCGCCAGCAGCCCCCGGGACAGGGGGCAAGAGACCCAGTACTTC.

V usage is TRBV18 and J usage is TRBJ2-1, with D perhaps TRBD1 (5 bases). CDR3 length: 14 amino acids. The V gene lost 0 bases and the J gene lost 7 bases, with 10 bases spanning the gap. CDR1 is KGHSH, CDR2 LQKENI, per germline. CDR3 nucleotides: TGTGCCAGCTCACCACCCCTTAACAGGAATGAGCAGTTCTTC. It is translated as CASSPPLNRNEQFF.

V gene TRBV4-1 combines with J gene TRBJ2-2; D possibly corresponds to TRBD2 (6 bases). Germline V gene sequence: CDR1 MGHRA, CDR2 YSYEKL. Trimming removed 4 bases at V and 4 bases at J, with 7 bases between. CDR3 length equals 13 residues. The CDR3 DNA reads TGCGCCAGCAGCCGGGACTTCACCGGGGAGCTGTTTTTT. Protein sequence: CASSRDFTGELFF.

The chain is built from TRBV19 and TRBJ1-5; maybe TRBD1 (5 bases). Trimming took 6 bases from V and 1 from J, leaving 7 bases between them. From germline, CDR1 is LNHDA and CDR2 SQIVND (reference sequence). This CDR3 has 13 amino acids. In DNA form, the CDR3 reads TGTGCCAGTAGGTACAGGAGCAATCAGCCCCAGCATTTT. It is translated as CASRYRSNQPQHF. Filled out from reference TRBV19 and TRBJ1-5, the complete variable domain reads DGGITQSPKYLFRKEGQNVTLSCEQNLNHDAMYWYRQDPGQGLRLIYYSQIVNDFQKGDIAEGYSVSREKKESFPLTVTSAQKNPTAFYLCASRYRSNQPQHFGDGTRLSIL.

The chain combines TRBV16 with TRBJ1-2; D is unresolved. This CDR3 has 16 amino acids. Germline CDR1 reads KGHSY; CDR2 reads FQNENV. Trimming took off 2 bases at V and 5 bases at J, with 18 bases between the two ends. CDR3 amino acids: CASSQAPGDAMYGYTF. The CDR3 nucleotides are TGTGCCAGCAGCCAAGCCCCGGGAGACGCAATGTATGGCTACACCTTC.